This T cell receptor beta chain was observed in a study of molecular identifiers for immune sequencing clone quantification. Study-level background: Four portions were sequenced after RNA from about 21,000 or 97,000 naive CD8 cells was split five ways in replicates.

Concerning this clonotype itself: The antigen is not known. A read error may explain this, as a much larger clone is one base away.

TCRdb reprocessed the PCR reads via MiXCR and lists one record per CDR3 protein. The sample lists 97,000 or so distinct CDR3 sequences, less than 25% seen once, with under 1% in the top ten. Between 20,000 and 1,000,000 sorted cells, with 10%, 30% or 50% RNA, yielded naive CD8 libraries. Sorting recovered naive CD8 T cells on a CD8+CD4-CCR7+CD45RA+ profile. There are 16 residues in the CDR3. Trimming took off 3 bases at V and 4 bases at J, with 18 bases between the two ends. The germline gives CDR1 SGDLS, CDR2 YYNGEE. Study results and caveats: Clones above 20 RNA copies held over 98% of effector molecules, under 1% in naive cells.

The chain uses TRBV9 and TRBJ2-3; D might be TRBD2 (5 bases). The sequence was collected from a human donor in good health. Some libraries in this study had Jurkat cell RNA spiked in. The sample was naive CD8+ T cells from blood, with Jurkat cell RNA spiked in. Subset indicated: FACS-sorted CD8+CD4-CCR7+CD45RA+ naive T cells. This CDR3 reads CASSAELALRSDTQYF. The CDR3 DNA follows: TGTGCCAGCAGCGCAGAGTTAGCGCTCAGATCAGATACGCAGTATTTT.